This T cell receptor beta chain was recorded in a study of regulatory T cells in long-lasting Graves disease. The overall study: Newly diagnosed Graves' patients had taken antithyroid drugs under 3 months.

In this sample, this clonotype turned up a few times. Its target is not known. Points from the study as a whole: Few sampled subjects may have lowered accuracy.

Time point described: newly diagnosed GD, antithyroid drugs for less than 3 months. Following extraction of RNA from PBMCs, that RNA was used to make the TCR library. Patients all came to the study from an endocrinology department in Xi'an, China. Relying on iRepertoire HTBI primers and Arm-PCR of CDR3 regions, the team built TCR beta libraries. One entry per CDR3 protein, called by TCRdb with MiXCR from the multiplex PCR reads. The sample includes approximately 440,000 distinct CDR3 sequences, under 20% of them seen just once. V dropped 4 bases and J dropped 2; count of bases not matched to a gene: 8. The CDR3 extends over 16 amino acids. The germline V gene encodes CDR1 SGHRS and CDR2 YFSETQ. This sample was shared with a second study, whose subject was T cells in Graves' hyperthyroidism and ophthalmopathy.

This chain uses TRBV5-1 with TRBJ1-4; TRBD1 matches at 7 bases. The sequence was obtained from a middle-aged man with Graves disease. This specimen was peripheral blood mononuclear cells (PBMCs), taken at new diagnosis, from a patient treated with antithyroid drugs. The CDR3 bases are TGCGCCAGCAGCAGGAATACAGGGGCTACTAATGAAAAACTGTTTTTT. Translation: CASSRNTGATNEKLFF.